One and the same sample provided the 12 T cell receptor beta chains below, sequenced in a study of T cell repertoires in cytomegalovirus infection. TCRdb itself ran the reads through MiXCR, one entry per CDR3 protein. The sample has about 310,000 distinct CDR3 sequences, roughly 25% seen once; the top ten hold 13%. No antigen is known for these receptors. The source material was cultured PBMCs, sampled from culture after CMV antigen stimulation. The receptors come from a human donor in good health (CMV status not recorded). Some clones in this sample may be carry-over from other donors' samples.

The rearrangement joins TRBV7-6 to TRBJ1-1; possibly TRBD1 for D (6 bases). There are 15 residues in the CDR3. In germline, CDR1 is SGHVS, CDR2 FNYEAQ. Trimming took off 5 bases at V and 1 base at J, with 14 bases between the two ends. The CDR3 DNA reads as TGTGCCAGCAGCCCGCCCCGAGGGGGGAACACTGAAGCTTTCTTT. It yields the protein CASSPPRGGNTEAFF.

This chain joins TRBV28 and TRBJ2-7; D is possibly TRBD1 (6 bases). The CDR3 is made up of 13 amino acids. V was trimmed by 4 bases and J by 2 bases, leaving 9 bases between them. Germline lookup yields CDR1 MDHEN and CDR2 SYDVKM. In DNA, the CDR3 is TGTGCCAGCAGTTCCGGACAGCCCTACGAGCAGTACTTC. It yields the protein CASSSGQPYEQYF. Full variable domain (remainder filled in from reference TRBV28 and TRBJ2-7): DVKVTQSSRYLVKRTGEKVFLECVQDMDHENMFWYRQDPGLGLRLIYFSYDVKMKEKGDIPEGYSVSREKKERFSLILESASTNQTSMYLCASSSGQPYEQYFGPGTRLTVT.

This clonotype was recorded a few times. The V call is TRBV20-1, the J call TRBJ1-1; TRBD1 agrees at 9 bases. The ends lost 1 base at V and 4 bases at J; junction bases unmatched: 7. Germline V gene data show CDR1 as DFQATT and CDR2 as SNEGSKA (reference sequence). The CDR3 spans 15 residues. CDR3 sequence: CSARVNRGLGTEAFF. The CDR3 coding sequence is TGCAGTGCTAGAGTCAACAGGGGGCTTGGCACTGAAGCTTTCTTT.

The CDR3: CSARGFGTGGLSNTGELFF. CDR3 bases: TGCAGTGCTAGGGGGTTCGGAACAGGGGGCCTTTCCAACACCGGGGAGCTGTTTTTT. The chain joins TRBV20-1 to TRBJ2-2; 9 bases match TRBD1. In germline, CDR1 is DFQATT, CDR2 SNEGSKA (reference sequence). This CDR3 has 19 residues. V lost 3 bases to trimming and J lost 2 bases; unmatched junction nucleotides: 16.

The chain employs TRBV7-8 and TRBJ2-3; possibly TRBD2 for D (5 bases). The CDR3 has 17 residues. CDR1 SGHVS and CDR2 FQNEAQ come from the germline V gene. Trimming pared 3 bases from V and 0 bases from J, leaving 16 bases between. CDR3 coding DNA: TGTGCCAGCAGCTTGGTACTGCGGGCCTCTAGCACAGATACGCAGTATTTT. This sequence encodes CASSLVLRASSTDTQYF.

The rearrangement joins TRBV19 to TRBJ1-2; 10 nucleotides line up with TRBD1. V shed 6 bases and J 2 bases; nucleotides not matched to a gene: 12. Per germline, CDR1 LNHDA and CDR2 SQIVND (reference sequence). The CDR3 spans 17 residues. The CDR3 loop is CASRRTGGGSVNYGYTF. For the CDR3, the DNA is TGTGCCAGTAGAAGGACAGGGGGTGGGTCCGTAAACTATGGCTACACCTTC.

CDR3 in amino acids: CASSFEAEGAFF. The CDR3 DNA is TGTGCCAGCAGTTTTGAGGCGGAGGGAGCTTTCTTT. The chain has TRBV12-3 or TRBV12-4 and TRBJ1-1, with D unresolved. This CDR3 region has 12 residues. The V gene lost 3 bases and the J gene lost 10 bases, with 12 bases spanning the gap.

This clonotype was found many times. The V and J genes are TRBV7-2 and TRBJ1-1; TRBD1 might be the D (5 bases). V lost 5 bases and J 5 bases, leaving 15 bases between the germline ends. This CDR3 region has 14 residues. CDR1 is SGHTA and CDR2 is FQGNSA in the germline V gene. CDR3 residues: CASSQDSGGTEAFF. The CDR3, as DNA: TGTGCCAGCAGCCAAGACTCTGGGGGAACTGAAGCTTTCTTT.

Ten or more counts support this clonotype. CDR3 sequence: CASSGRSGETQYF. CDR3 nucleotide sequence: TGTGCCAGCAGTGGGCGCAGTGGAGAGACCCAGTACTTC. The chain links TRBV2 to TRBJ2-5; D is undetermined. V was pared by 4 bases and J by 4 bases, with 10 bases between. Germline CDR1 SNHLY, CDR2 FYNNEI. This CDR3 is built from 13 residues.

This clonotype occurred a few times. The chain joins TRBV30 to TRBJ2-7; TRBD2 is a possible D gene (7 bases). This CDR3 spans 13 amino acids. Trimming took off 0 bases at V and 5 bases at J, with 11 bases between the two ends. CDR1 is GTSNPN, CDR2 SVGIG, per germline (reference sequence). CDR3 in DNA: TGTGCCTGGAGTGTCGGGGGGCAAAACGAGCAGTACTTC. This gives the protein CAWSVGGQNEQYF.

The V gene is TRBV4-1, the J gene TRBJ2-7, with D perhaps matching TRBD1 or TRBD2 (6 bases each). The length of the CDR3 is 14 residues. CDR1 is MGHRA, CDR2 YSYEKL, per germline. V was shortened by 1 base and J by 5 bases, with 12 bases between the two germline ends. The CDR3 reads CASSQGRGRNEQYF. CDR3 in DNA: TGCGCCAGCAGCCAAGGAAGGGGGAGGAACGAGCAGTACTTC.

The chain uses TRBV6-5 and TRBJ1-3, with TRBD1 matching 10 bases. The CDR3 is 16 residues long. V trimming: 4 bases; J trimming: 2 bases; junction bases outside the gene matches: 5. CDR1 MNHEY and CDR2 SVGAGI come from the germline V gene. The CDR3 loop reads CASSSTGTGAGNTIYF. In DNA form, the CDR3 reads TGTGCCAGCAGTTCGACCGGGACAGGGGCTGGAAACACCATATATTTT.